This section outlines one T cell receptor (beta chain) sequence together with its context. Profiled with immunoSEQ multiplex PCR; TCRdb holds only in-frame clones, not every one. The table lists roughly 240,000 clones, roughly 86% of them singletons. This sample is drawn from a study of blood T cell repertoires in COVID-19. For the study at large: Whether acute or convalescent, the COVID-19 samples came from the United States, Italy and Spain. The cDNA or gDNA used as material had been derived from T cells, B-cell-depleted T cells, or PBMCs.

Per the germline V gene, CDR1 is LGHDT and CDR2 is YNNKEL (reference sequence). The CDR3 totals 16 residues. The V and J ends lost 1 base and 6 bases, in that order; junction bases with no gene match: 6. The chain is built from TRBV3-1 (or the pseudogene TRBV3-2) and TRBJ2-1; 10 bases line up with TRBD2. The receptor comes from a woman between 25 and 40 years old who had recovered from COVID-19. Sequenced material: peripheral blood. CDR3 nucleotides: TGTGCCAGCAGCCAAGCTGTAGCGGGGGGAGTCAATGAGCAGTTCTTC. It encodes CASSQAVAGGVNEQFF.